This TCR beta chain is drawn from a study of shared clonotypes between healthy human individuals. Naive CD8 cells were CD45RO-negative, positively selected for CCR7, excluding terminally differentiated effector memory CD45RA+ cells. About this clone: Its cognate antigen is unknown.

Study conclusions and caveats: An expected dependence of interdonor clonotype sharing on sequencing depth was noted. Around 5.4% of naive CD4 clonotypes were common to a handful of donors. Relative to memory subsets, naive subsets generally showed larger estimated richness.

The CDR3 has 16 residues. Germline CDR1 reads SGDLS; CDR2 reads YYNGEE. V lost 0 bases and J 3 bases, leaving 15 bases between the germline ends. The table came from immunoSEQ multiplex PCR; TCRdb's copy has only in-frame clones and leaves some out. The sample contains some 600,000 clones, approximately 96% of which appear only once. The TCR sequence derives from a woman aged 30 to 39 in good health. Sample: naive CD8+ T cells sorted from blood. The chain joins TRBV9 to TRBJ1-2; no definite D call. CDR3 in DNA: TGTGCCAGCAGCGTAGATCGAGTTGTCTTGGACTATGGCTACACCTTC. Residues: CASSVDRVVLDYGYTF.